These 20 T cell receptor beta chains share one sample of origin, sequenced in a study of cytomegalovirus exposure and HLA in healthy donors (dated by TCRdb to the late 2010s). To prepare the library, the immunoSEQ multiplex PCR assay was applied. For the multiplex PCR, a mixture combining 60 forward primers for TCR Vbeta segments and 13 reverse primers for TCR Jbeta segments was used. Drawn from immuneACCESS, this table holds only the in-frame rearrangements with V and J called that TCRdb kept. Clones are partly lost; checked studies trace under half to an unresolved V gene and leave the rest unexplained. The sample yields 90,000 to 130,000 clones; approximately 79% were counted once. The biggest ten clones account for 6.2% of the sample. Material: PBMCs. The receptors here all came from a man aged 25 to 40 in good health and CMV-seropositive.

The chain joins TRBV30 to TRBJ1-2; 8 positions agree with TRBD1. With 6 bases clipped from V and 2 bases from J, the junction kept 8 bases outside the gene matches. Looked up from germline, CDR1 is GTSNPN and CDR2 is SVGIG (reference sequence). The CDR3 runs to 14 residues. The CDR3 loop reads CACLQGVTNYGYTF. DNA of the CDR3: TGTGCCTGCCTACAGGGGGTAACGAACTATGGCTACACCTTC.

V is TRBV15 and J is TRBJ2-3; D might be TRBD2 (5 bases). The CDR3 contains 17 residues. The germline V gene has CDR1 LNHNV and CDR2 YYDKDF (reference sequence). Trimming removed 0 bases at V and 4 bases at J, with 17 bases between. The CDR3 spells CATSRDRRGNSADTQYF. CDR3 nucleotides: TGTGCCACCAGCAGAGATAGGCGAGGGAATTCCGCAGATACGCAGTATTTT.

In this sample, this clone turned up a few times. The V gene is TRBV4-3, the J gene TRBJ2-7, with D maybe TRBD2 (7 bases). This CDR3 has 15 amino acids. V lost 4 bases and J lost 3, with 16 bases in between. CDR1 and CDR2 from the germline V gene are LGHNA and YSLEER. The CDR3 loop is CASSPRAGARYEQYF. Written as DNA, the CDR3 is TGCGCCAGCAGCCCCCGCGCGGGGGCCCGCTACGAGCAGTACTTC.

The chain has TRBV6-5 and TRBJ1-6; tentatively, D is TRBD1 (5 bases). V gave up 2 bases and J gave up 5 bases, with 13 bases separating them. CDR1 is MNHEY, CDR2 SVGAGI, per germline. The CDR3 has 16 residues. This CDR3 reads CASSYDFGRDNSPLHF. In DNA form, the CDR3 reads TGTGCCAGCAGTTACGATTTCGGCAGGGATAATTCACCCCTCCACTTT.

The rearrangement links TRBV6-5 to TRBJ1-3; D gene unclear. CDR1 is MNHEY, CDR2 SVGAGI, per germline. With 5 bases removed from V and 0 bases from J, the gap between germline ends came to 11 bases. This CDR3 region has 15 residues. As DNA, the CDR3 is TGTGCCAGCAGTCTAGCGTTTGACTCTGGAAACACCATATATTTT. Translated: CASSLAFDSGNTIYF.

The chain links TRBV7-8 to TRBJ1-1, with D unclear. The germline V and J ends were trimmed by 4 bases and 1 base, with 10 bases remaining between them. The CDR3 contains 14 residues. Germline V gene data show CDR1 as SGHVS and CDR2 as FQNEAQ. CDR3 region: CASSSSSENTEAFF. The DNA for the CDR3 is TGTGCCAGCAGCTCCTCTTCAGAGAACACTGAAGCTTTCTTT.

Written as DNA, the CDR3 is TGCGCCAGCAGCTTATCGGGGGGGGTCGGGAATGGCTACACCTTC. As protein: CASSLSGGVGNGYTF. V usage is TRBV5-1 and J usage is TRBJ1-2; possible D gene TRBD1, 5 bases. Germline loops: CDR1 SGHRS, CDR2 YFSETQ. The CDR3 contains 15 residues. V was pared by 2 bases and J by 6 bases, with 17 bases between.

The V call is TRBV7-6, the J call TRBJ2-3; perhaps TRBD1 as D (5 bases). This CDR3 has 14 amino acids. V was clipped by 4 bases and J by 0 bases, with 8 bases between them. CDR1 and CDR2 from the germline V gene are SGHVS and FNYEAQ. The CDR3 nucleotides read TGTGCCAGCAGCTCCAGGGCCAGCACAGATACGCAGTATTTT. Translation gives CASSSRASTDTQYF.

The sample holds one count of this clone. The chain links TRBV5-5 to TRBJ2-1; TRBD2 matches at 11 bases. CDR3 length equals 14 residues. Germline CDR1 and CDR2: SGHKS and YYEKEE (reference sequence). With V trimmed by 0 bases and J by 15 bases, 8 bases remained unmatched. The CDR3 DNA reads TGTGCCAGCAGCTTGGTCGTAGCGGGGGGGCCAAGGTTCTTC. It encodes CASSLVVAGGPRFF. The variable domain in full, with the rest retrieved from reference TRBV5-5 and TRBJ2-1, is DAGVTQSPTHLIKTRGQQVTLRCSPISGHKSVSWYQQVLGQGPQFIFQYYEKEERGRGNFPDRFSARQFPNYSSELNVNALLLGDSALYLCASSLVVAGGPRFFGPGTRLTVL.

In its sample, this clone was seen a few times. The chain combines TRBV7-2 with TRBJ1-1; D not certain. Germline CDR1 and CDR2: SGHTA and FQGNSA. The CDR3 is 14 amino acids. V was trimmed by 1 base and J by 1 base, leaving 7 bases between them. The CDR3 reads CASSLGRENTEAFF. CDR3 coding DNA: TGTGCCAGCAGCTTAGGGAGGGAGAACACTGAAGCTTTCTTT. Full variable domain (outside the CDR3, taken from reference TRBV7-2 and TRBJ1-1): GAGVSQSPSNKVTEKGKDVELRCDPISGHTALYWYRQSLGQGLEFLIYFQGNSAPDKSGLPSDRFSAERTGGSVSTLTIQRTQQEDSAVYLCASSLGRENTEAFFGQGTRLTVV.

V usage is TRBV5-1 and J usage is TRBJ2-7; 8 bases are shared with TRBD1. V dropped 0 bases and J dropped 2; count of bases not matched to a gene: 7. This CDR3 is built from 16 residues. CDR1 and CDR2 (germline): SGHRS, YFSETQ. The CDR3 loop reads CASSLVPGGSTYEQYF. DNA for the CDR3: TGCGCCAGCAGCTTGGTTCCAGGGGGCTCGACCTACGAGCAGTACTTC.

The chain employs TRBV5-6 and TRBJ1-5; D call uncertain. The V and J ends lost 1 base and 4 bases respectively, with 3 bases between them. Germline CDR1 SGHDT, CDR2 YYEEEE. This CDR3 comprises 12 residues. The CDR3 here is CASSLPNQPQHF. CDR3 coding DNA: TGTGCCAGCAGCTTGCCTAATCAGCCCCAGCATTTT.

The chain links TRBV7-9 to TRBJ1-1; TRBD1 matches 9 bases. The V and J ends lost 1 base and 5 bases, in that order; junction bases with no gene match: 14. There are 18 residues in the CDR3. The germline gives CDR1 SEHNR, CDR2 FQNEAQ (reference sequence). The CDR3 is CASSLGVGQGPSWTEAFF. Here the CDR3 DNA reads TGTGCCAGCAGCTTAGGGGTTGGACAGGGGCCCAGTTGGACTGAAGCTTTCTTT.

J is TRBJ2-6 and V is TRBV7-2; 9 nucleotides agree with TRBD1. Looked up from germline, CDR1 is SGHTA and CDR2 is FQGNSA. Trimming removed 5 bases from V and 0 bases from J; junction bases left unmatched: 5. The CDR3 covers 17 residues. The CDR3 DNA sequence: TGTGCCAGCAGCCGCCGGGACAGGGACTCTGGGGCCAACGTCCTGACTTTC. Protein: CASSRRDRDSGANVLTF.

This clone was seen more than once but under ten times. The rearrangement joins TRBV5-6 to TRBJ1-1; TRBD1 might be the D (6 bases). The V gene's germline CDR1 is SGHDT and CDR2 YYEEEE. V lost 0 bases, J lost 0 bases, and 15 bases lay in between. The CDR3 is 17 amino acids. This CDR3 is CASSLVVYRAMNTEAFF. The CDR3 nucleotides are TGTGCCAGCAGCTTGGTTGTCTACAGGGCGATGAACACTGAAGCTTTCTTT.

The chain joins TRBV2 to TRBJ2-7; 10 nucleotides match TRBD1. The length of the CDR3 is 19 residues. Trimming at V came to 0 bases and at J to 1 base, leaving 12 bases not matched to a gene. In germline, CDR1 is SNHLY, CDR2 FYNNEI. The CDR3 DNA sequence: TGTGCCAGCAGTGAAGCGCTTCGGACAGGGGGTTTATGGTCCTACGAGCAGTACTTC. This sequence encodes CASSEALRTGGLWSYEQYF. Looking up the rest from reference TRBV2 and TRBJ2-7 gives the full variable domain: EPEVTQTPSHQVTQMGQEVILRCVPISNHLYFYWYRQILGQKVEFLVSFYNNEISEKSEIFDDQFSVERPDGSNFTLKIRSTKLEDSAMYFCASSEALRTGGLWSYEQYFGPGTRLTVT.

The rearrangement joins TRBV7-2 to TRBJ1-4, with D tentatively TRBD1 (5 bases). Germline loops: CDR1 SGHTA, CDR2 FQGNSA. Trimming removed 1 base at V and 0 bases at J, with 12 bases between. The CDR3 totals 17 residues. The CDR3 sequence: CASSLVPGHATNEKLFF. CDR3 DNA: TGTGCCAGCAGCTTAGTCCCAGGACATGCAACTAATGAAAAACTGTTTTTT.

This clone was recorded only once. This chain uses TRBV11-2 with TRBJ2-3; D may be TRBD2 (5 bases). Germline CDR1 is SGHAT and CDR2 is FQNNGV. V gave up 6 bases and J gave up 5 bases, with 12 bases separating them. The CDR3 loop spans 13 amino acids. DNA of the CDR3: TGTGCCAGCAGTTTAATTCGGGGAGATACGCAGTATTTT. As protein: CASSLIRGDTQYF.

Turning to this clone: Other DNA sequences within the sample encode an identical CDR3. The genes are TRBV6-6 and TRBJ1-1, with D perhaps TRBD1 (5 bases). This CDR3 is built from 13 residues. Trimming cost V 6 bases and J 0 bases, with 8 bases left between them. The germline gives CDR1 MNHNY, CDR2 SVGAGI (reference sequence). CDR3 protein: CASSTGVNTEAFF. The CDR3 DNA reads TGTGCCAGCAGCACAGGAGTGAACACTGAAGCTTTCTTT.

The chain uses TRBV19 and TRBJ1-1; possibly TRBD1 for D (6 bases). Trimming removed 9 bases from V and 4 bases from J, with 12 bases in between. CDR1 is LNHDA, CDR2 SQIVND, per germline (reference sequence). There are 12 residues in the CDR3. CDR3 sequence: CASQGSGTEAFF. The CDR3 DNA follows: TGTGCCAGCCAGGGGTCGGGCACTGAAGCTTTCTTT.